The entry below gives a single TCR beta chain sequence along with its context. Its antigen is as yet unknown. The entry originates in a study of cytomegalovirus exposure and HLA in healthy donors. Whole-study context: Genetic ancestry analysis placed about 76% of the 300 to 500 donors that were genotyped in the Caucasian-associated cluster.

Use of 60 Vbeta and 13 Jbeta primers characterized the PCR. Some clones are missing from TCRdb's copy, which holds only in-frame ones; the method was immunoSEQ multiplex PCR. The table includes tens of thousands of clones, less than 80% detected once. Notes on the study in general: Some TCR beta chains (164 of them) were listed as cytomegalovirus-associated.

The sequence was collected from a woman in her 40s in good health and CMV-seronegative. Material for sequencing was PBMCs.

CDR3 protein: CASSPGQYGNSPLHF. CDR3 sequence (DNA): TGCGCCAGCAGCCCCGGACAGTACGGTAATTCACCCCTCCACTTT. This rearrangement joins TRBV4-1 to TRBJ1-6; weak D call: TRBD1 (6 bases). The CDR3 has 15 amino acids. V was cut by 4 bases and J by 6 bases, with 13 bases left in between. The germline CDR1 and CDR2 sequences are MGHRA and YSYEKL.